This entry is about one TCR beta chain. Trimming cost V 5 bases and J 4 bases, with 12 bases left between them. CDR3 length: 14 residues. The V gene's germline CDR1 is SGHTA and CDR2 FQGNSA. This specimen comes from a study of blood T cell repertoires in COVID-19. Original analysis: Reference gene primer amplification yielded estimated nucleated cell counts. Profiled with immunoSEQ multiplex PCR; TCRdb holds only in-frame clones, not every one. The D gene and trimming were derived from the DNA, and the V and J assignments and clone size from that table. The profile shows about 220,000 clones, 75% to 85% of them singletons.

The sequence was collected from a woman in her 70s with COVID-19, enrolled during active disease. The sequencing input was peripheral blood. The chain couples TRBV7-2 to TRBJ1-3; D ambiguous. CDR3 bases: TGTGCCAGCAGCCTAGACATATCCGGAAACACCATATATTTT. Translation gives CASSLDISGNTIYF.